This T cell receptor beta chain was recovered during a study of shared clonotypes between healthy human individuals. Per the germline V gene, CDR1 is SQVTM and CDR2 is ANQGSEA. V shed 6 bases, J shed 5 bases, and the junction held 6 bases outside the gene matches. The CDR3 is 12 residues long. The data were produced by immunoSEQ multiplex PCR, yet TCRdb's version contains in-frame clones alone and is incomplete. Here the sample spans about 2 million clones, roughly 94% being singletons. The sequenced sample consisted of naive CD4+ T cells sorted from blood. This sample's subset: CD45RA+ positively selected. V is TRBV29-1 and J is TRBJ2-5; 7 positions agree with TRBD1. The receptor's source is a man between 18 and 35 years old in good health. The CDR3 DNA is TGCAGCGTAGAACAGGGGTCCGAGACCCAGTACTTC. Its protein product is CSVEQGSETQYF.